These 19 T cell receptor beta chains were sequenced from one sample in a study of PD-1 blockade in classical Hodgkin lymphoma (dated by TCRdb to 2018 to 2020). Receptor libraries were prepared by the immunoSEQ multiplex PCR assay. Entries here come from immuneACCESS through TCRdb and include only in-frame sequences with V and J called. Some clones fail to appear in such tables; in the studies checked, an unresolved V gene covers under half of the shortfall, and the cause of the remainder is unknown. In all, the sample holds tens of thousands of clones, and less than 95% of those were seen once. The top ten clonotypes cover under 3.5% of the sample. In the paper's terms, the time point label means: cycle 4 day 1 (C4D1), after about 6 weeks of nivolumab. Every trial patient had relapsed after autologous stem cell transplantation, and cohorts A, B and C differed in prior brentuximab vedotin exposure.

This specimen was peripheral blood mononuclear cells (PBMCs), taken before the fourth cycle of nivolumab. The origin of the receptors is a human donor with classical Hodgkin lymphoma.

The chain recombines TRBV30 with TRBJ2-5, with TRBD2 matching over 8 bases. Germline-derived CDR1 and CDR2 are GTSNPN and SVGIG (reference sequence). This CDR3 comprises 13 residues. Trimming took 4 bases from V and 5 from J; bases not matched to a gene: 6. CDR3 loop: CAWNGGAGETQYF. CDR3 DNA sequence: TGTGCCTGGAACGGGGGGGCCGGGGAGACCCAGTACTTC.

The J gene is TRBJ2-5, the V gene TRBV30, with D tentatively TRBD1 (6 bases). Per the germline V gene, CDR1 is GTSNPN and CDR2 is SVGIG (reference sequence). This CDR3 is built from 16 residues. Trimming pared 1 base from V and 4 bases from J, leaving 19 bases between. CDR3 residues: CAWSDSAGEWVETQYF. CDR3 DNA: TGTGCCTGGAGTGACTCTGCAGGGGAGTGGGTAGAGACCCAGTACTTC.

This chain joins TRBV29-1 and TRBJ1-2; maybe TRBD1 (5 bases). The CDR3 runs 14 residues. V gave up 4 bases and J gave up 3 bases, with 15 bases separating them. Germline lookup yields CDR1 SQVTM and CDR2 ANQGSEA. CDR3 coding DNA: TGCAGCGTTGGGAATGGGGGGGTATACTATGGCTACACCTTC. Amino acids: CSVGNGGVYYGYTF.

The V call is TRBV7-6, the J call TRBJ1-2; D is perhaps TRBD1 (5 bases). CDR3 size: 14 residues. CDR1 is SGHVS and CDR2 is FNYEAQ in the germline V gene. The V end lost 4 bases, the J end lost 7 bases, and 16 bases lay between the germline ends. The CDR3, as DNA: TGTGCCAGCAGCTCCCGGTTGGGGGATTTTGGCTACACCTTC. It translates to CASSSRLGDFGYTF.

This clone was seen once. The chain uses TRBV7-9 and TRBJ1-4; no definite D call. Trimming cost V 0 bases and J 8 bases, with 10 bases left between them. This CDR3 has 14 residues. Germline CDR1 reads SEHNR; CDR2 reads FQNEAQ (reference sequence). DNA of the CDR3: TGTGCCAGCAGCTTAGCTTCCAGTTTGGAAAAACTGTTTTTT. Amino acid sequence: CASSLASSLEKLFF. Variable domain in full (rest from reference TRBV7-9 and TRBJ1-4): DTGVSQNPRHKITKRGQNVTFRCDPISEHNRLYWYRQTLGQGPEFLTYFQNEAQLEKSRLLSDRFSAERPKGSFSTLEIQRTEQGDSAMYLCASSLASSLEKLFFGSGTQLSVL.

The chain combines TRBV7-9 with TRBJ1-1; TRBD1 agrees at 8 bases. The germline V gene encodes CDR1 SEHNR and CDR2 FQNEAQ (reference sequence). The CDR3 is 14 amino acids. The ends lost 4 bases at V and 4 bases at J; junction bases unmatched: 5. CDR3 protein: CASSSSGTGTEAFF. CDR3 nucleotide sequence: TGTGCCAGCAGCTCTTCCGGGACAGGCACTGAAGCTTTCTTT.

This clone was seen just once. DNA of the CDR3: TGTGCCAGCAGTTACGAGGGGCGGCGGAATGGCTACACCTTC. It is translated as CASSYEGRRNGYTF. This chain uses TRBV6-6 with TRBJ1-2; perhaps TRBD1 as D (5 bases). Per germline, CDR1 MNHNY and CDR2 SVGAGI (reference sequence). Trimming stripped 2 bases from V and 6 bases from J, with 13 bases between. The CDR3 consists of 14 residues.

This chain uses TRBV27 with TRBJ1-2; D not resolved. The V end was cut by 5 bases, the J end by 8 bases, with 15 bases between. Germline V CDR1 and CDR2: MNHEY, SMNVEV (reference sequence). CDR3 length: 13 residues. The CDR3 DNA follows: TGTGCCAGCAGTCTGACACGTGTGGGGGGCTACACCTTC. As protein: CASSLTRVGGYTF.

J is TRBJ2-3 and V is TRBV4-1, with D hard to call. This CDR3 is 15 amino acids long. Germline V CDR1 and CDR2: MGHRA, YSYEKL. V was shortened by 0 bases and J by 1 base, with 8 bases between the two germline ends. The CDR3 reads CASSQEFPRTDTQYF. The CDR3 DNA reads TGCGCCAGCAGCCAAGAGTTTCCGCGCACAGATACGCAGTATTTT.

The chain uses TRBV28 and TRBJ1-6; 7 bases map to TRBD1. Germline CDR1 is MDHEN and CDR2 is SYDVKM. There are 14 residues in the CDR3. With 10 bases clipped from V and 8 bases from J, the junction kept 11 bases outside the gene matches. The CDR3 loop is CATIYRGLDSPLHF. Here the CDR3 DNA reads TGTGCCACGATCTACAGGGGTTTAGATTCACCCCTCCACTTT.

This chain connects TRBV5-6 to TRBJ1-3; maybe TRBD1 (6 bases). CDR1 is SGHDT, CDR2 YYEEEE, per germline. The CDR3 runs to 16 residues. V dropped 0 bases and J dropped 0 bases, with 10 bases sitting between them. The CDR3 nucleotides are TGTGCCAGCAGCTTGGTAGCAGGGGCCTCTGGAAACACCATATATTTT. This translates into CASSLVAGASGNTIYF.

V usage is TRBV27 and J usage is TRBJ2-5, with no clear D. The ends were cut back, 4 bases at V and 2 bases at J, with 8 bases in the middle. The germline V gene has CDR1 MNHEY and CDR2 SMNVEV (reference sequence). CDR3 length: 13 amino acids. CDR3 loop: CASSSVVQETQYF. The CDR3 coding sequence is TGTGCCAGCAGTTCAGTGGTTCAAGAGACCCAGTACTTC.

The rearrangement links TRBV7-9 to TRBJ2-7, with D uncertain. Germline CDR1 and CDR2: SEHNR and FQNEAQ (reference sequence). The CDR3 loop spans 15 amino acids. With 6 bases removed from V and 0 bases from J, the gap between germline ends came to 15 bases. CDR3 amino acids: CASSTLAGTSYEQYF. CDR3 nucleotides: TGTGCCAGCAGTACCCTCGCCGGAACCTCCTACGAGCAGTACTTC.

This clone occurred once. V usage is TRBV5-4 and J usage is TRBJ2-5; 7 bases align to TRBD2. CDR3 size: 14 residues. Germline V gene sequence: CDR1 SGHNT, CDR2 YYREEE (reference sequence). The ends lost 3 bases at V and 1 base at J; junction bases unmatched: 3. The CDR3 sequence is CASSSGLVQETQYF. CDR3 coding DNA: TGTGCCAGCAGCTCCGGACTAGTCCAAGAGACCCAGTACTTC.

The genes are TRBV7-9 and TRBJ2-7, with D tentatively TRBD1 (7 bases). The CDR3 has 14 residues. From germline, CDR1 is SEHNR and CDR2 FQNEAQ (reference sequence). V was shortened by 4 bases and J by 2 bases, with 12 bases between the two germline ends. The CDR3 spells CASSSGGFTYEQYF. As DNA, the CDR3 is TGTGCCAGCAGCTCAGGGGGGTTCACCTACGAGCAGTACTTC.

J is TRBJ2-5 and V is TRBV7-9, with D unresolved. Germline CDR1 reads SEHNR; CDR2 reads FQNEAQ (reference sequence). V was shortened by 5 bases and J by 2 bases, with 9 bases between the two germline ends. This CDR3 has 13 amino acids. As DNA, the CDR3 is TGTGCCAGCAGCCAACATGCGCAAGAGACCCAGTACTTC. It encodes CASSQHAQETQYF.

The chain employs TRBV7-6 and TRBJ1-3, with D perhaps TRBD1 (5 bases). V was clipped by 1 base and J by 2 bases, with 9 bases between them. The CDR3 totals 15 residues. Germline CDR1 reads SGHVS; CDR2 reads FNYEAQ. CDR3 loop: CASSLVDSAGNTIYF. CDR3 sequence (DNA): TGTGCCAGCAGCTTAGTTGACAGTGCTGGAAACACCATATATTTT.

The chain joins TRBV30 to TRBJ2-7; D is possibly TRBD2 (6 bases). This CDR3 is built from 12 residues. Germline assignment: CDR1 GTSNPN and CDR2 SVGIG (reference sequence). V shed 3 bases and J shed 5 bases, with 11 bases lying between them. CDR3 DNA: TGTGCCTGGAGGGGGGGTACCGACGAGCAGTACTTC. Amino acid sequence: CAWRGGTDEQYF.

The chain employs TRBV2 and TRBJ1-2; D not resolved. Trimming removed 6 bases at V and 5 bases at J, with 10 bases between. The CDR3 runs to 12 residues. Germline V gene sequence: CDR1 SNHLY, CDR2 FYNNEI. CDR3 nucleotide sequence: TGTGCCAGCAGGGCCATAGTATATGGCTACACCTTC. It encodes CASRAIVYGYTF.